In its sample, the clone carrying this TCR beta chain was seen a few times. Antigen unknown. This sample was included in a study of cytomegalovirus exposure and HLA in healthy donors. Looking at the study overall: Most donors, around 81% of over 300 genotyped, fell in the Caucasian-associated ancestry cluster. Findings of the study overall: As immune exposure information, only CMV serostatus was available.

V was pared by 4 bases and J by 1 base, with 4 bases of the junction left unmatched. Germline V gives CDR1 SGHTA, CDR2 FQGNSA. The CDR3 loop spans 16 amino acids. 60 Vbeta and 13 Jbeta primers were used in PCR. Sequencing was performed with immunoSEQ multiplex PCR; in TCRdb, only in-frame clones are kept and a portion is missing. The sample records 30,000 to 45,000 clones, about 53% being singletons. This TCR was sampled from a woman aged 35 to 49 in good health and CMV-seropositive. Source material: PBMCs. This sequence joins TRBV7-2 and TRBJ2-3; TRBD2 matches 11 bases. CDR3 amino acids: CASSSRLAGRTDTQYF. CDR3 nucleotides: TGTGCCAGCAGCTCTAGACTAGCGGGGCGCACAGATACGCAGTATTTT.